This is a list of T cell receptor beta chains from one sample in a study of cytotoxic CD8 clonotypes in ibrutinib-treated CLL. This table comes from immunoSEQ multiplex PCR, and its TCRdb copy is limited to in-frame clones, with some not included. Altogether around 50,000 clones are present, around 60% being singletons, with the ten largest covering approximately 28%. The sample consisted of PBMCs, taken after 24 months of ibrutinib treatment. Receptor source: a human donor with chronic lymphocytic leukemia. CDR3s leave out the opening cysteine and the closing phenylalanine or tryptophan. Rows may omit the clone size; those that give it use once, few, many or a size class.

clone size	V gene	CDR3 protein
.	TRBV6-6	ASSPSPYEQY
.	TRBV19	ASSPGTPNQPQH
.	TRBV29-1	SASDPNTEAF
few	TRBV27	ASSFTRGNQPQH
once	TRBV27	ASSTPTGDITNEKLF
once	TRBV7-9	ASSLIGVAYGYT
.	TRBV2	ASSRDSSTGELF
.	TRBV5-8	ASSLGQTINQPQH
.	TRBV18	ASSPLPGLDPNSPLH
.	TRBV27	ASSSGDQPQH
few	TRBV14	ASSRAAGYEQY